This T cell receptor beta chain was found in a study of OX40 agonist ivuxolimab in advanced cancers. Exclusion applied to patients with autoimmune disease history or systemic immunosuppression. Samples of blood were obtained at baseline, on cycle 4 day 1, and on cycle 7 day 1. The CDR3 sequence is 15 residues long. Germline V gene sequence: CDR1 LNHDA, CDR2 SQIVND (reference sequence). Trimming removed 6 bases from V and 5 bases from J; junction bases left unmatched: 10. Clones were sequenced by immunoSEQ multiplex PCR, and TCRdb holds only the in-frame ones, with some missing. The data show over 35,000 clones, about 82% seen once.

The J gene is TRBJ2-5, the V gene TRBV19, with 9 bases identical to TRBD1. The material sequenced was CD4+ or CD8+ T cells sorted from blood, taken in a trial of the OX40 agonist ivuxolimab. This TCR was sampled from an adult with an advanced solid tumor such as melanoma, head and neck, liver or kidney cancer. The CDR3 DNA is TGTGCCAGTAGAGGGACAGGGCAGGGGGCGGAGACCCAGTACTTC. It codes for CASRGTGQGAETQYF.